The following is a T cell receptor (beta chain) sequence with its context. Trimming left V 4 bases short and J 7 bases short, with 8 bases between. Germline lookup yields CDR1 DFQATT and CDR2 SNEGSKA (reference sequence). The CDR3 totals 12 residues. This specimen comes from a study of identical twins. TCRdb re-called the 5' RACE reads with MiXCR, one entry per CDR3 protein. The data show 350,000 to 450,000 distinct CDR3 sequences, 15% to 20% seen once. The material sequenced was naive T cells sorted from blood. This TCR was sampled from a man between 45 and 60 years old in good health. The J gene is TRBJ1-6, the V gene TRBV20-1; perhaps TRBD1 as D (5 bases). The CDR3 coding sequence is TGCAGTGCTACAGGGCTCAATTCACCCCTCCACTTT. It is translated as CSATGLNSPLHF.